Sequencing of this T cell receptor beta chain was carried out in a study of spatial heterogeneity in lung cancer. Study-wide results and limits: Mutation tallies in tumors tracked expanded intratumoral alpha and beta TCR counts.

By sample fraction, this clonotype is medium-sized (0.01 to 0.1%). Its antigen is not known. This beta chain came through as a stray read in a library set up for alpha chains, and its size says little. Every TCR cDNA molecule bore its own unique molecular identifier. TCRdb reprocessed the 5' RACE reads via MiXCR and lists one record per CDR3 protein. The sample lists around 800 distinct CDR3 sequences, about 15% occurring once. V was shortened by 1 base and J by 0 bases, with 22 bases between the two germline ends. The CDR3 runs to 20 residues. Germline V CDR1 and CDR2: LGHNA, YSLEER. Time point defined: sample taken at primary tumor resection. A total of some 70 untreated early-stage non-small cell lung cancer patients served as donors.

This clonotype was obtained from a male donor with early-stage non-small cell lung cancer. Material: lung tumor tissue, obtained at surgery. The rearrangement links TRBV4-3 to TRBJ2-1; maybe TRBD2 (6 bases). CDR3 nucleotide sequence: TGCGCCAGCAGCCAAGTCTTGATTGCGGTAGCGGAAAGCTCCTACAATGAGCAGTTCTTC. Encoded protein: CASSQVLIAVAESSYNEQFF.